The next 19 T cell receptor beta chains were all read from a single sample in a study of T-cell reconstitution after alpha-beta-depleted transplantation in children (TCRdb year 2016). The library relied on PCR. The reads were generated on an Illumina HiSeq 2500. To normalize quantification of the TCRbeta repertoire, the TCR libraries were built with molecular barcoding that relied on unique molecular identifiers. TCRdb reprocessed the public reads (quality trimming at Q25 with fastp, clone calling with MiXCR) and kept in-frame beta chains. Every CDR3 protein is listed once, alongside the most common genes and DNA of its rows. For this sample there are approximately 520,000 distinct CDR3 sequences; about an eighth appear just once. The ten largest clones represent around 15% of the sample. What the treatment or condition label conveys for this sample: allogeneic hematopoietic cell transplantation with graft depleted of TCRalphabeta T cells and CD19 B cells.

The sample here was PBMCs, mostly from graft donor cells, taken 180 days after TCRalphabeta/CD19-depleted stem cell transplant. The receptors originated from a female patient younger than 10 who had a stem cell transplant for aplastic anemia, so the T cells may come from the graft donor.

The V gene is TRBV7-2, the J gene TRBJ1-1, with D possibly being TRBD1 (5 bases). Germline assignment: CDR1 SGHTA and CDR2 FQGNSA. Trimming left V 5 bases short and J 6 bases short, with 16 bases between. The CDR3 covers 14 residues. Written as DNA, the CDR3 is TGTGCCAGCAGCCGCGTGGGGGGAAGCGCTGAAGCTTTCTTT. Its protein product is CASSRVGGSAEAFF.

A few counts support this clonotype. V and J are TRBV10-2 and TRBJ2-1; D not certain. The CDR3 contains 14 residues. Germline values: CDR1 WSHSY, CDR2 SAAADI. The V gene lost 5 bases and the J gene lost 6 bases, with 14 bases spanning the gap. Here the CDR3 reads CASSRFSVSNEQFF. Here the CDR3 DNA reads TGCGCCAGCAGTCGATTCTCCGTCAGCAATGAGCAGTTCTTC.

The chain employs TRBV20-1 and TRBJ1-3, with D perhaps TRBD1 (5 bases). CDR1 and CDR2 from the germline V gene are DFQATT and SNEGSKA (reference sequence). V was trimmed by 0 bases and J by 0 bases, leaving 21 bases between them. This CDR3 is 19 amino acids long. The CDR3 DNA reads TGCAGTGCTAGAGACCGACTAACGGAGGGGACGTACTCTGGAAACACCATATATTTT. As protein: CSARDRLTEGTYSGNTIYF.

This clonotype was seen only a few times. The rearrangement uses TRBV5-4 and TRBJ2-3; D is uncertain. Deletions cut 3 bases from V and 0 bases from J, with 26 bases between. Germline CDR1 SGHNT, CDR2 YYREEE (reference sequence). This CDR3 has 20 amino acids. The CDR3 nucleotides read TGTGCCAGCAGCTCCCTTGGAGAGACACGATTTCTCTCTAGCACAGATACGCAGTATTTT. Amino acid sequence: CASSSLGETRFLSSTDTQYF. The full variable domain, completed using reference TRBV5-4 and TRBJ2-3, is ETGVTQSPTHLIKTRGQQVTLRCSSQSGHNTVSWYQQALGQGPQFIFQYYREEENGRGNFPPRFSGLQFPNYSSELNVNALELDDSALYLCASSSLGETRFLSSTDTQYFGPGTRLTVL.

In nucleotides, the CDR3 is TGTGCCAGCAGTTTTTTCCCCGGTCCAAGGGGTTACTACGAGCAGTACTTC. Translated, it gives CASSFFPGPRGYYEQYF. This chain joins TRBV28 and TRBJ2-7, with D possibly being TRBD1 (5 bases). Trimming shortened V by 3 bases and J by 3 bases, and 21 bases separated the two germline ends. The length of the CDR3 is 17 residues. Germline loops: CDR1 MDHEN, CDR2 SYDVKM.

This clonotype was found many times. DNA for the CDR3: TGTGCCAGCAGTCTGACCGATAATCAGCCCCAGCATTTT. This translates into CASSLTDNQPQHF. This chain links TRBV28 with TRBJ1-5, with no clear D. V was clipped by 5 bases and J by 4 bases, with 9 bases between them. The length of the CDR3 is 13 residues. Germline CDR1 is MDHEN and CDR2 is SYDVKM.

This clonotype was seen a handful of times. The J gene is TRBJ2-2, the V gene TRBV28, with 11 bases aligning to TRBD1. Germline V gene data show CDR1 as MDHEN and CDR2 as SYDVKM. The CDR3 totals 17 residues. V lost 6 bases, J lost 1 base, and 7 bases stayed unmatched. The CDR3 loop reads CASSLGTGGLNTGELFF. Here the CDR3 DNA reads TGTGCCAGCAGCCTTGGGACAGGGGGGTTGAACACCGGGGAGCTGTTTTTT.

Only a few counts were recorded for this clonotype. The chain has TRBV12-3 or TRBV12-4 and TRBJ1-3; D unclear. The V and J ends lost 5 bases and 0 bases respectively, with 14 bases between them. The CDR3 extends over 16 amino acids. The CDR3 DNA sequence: TGTGCCAGCAGTACTCCTGGACGGGCCTCTGGAAACACCATATATTTT. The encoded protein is CASSTPGRASGNTIYF.

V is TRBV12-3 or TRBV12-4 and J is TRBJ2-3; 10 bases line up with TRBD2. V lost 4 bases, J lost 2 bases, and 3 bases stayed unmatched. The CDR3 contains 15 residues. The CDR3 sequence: CASSSLAGDTDTQYF. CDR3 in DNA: TGTGCCAGCAGTTCCCTAGCGGGAGACACAGATACGCAGTATTTT.

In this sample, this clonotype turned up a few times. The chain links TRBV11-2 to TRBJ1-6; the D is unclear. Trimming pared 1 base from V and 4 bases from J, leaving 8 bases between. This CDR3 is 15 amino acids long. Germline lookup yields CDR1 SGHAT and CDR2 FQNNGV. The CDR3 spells CASSLADFYNSPLHF. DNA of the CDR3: TGTGCCAGCAGCTTAGCCGACTTTTATAATTCACCCCTCCACTTT. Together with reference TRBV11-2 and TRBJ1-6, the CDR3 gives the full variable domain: EAGVAQSPRYKIIEKRQSVAFWCNPISGHATLYWYQQILGQGPKLLIQFQNNGVVDDSQLPKDRFSAERLKGVDSTLKIQPAKLEDSAVYLCASSLADFYNSPLHFGNGTRLTVT.

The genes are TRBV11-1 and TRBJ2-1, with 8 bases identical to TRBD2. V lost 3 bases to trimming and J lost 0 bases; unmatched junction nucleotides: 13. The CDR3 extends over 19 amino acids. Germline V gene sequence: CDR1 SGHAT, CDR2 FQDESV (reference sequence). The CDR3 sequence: CASSLGKAKRESSYNEQFF. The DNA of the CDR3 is TGTGCCAGCAGCTTGGGGAAGGCTAAGCGGGAGAGCTCCTACAATGAGCAGTTCTTC.

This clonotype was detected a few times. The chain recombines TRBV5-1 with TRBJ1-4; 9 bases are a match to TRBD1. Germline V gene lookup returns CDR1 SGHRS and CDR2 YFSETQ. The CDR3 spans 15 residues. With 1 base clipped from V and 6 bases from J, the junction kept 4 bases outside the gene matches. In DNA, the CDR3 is TGCGCCAGCAGCTTGACCGGGACAGGGCATGAAAAACTGTTTTTT. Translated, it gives CASSLTGTGHEKLFF.

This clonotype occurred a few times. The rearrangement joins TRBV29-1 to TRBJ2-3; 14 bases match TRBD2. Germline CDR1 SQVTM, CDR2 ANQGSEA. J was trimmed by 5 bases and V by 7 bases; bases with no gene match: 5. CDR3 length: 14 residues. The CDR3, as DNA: TGCAGCGGTATGACTAGCGGGAGGGTAGATACGCAGTATTTT. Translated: CSGMTSGRVDTQYF.

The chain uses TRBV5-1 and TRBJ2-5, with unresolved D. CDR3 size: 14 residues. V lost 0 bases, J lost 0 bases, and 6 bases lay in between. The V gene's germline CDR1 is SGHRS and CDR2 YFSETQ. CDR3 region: CASSLAPNQETQYF. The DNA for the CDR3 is TGCGCCAGCAGCTTGGCGCCCAACCAAGAGACCCAGTACTTC.

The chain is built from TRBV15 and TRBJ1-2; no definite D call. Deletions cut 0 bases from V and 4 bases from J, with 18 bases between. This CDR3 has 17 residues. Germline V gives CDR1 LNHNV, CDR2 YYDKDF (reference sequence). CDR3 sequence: CATSREKNSIPFYGYTF. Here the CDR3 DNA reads TGTGCCACCAGCAGAGAAAAAAACTCAATCCCCTTCTATGGCTACACCTTC.

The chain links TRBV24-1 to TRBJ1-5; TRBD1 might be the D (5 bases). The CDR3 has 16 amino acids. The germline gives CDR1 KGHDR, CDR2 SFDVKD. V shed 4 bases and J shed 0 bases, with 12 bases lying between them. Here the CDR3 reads CATSDPGTDSNQPQHF. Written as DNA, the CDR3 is TGTGCCACCAGTGACCCAGGGACGGATAGCAATCAGCCCCAGCATTTT.

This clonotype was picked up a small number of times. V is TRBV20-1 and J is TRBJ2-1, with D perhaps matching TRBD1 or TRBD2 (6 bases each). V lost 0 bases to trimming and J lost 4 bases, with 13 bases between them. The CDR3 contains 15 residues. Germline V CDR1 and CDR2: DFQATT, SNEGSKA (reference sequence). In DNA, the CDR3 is TGCAGTGCTAGAGATGTCCAGGGGACTTACAATGAGCAGTTCTTC. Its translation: CSARDVQGTYNEQFF.

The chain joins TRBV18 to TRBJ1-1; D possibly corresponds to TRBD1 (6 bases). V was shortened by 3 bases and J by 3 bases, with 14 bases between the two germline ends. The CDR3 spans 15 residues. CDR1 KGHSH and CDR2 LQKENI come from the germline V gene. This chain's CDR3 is CASSPGADSYTEAFF. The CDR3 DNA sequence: TGTGCCAGCTCACCGGGGGCCGACAGCTACACTGAAGCTTTCTTT.

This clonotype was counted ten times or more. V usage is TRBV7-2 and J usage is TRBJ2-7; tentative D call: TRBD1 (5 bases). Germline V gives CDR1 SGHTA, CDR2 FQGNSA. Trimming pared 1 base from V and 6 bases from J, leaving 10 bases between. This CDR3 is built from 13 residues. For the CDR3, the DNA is TGTGCCAGCAGCTTAGATGGCAGGGTCGAGCAGTACGTC. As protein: CASSLDGRVEQYV.